This T cell receptor beta chain was profiled in a study of blood T cells in healthy people across ages. Alongside a J-beta primer mix, a sample-barcoded 5' primer served in a second PCR lasting about 7 to 12 cycles. Researchers report that a template-switch adaptor with 12 random nucleotides tagged each cDNA molecule. MiXCR was run by TCRdb on the 5' RACE reads, yielding one entry per CDR3 protein. The data show around 780,000 distinct CDR3 sequences, around 50% seen once. Concerning this clonotype itself: The antigen is undetermined.

Study-level points and caveats: For the donors, CMV status was unknown and possibly confounded expanded clonotype changes. What prevented conclusive comparison of naive and antigen-experienced cells was that PBMCs were unsorted.

This CDR3 contains 14 residues. The V gene's germline CDR1 is SGHRS and CDR2 YFSETQ. They isolated at least 6.5 million PBMCs from each sample. The chain employs TRBV5-1 and TRBJ2-4, with a tentative D call TRBD2 (6 bases). TRBJ2-5 explains the end of the DNA better; the J call may be wrong. The clonotype originates from a man in his forties in good health. The material sequenced was blood. CDR3 region: CASSVLGGEETQYF. The CDR3 coding sequence is TGCGCCAGCAGCGTTCTTGGAGGGGAAGAGACCCAGTACTTC.